This T cell receptor (beta chain) was documented in a study of lymphopenia after photon versus proton radiotherapy. Study results and caveats: Authors raise, but do not show, better survival with proton therapy. Relative stability marked proton patients; photon patients lost diversity and naive cells.

On this clone itself: The target antigen is unknown.

Clones were read by immunoSEQ multiplex PCR, and TCRdb kept only the in-frame ones, dropping some. Among 60,000 to 75,000 clones listed, 75% to 90% were seen once. The CDR3 is made up of 15 amino acids. In germline, CDR1 is MNHEY, CDR2 SMNVEV (reference sequence). Trimming removed 5 bases at V and 0 bases at J, with 10 bases between. This sample comprised peripheral blood, obtained from a patient treated with photon-based radiotherapy. The TCR was taken from a man in his forties with gastric cancer. V is TRBV27 and J is TRBJ1-4; weak D call: TRBD1 (6 bases). The CDR3 loop reads CASSPGTTTNEKLFF. In DNA, the CDR3 is TGTGCCAGCAGTCCCGGGACAACAACTAATGAAAAACTGTTTTTT. Filled out from reference TRBV27 and TRBJ1-4, the complete variable domain reads EAQVTQNPRYLITVTGKKLTVTCSQNMNHEYMSWYRQDPGLGLRQIYYSMNVEVTDKGDVPEGYKVSRKEKRNFPLILESPSPNQTSLYFCASSPGTTTNEKLFFGSGTQLSVL.